A single sample is the source of the 7 T cell receptor beta chains below, sequenced in a study of lymphopenia after photon versus proton radiotherapy. The protocol was immunoSEQ multiplex PCR, while the TCRdb copy is restricted to in-frame clones and leaves out a portion. This sample has 89,000 or so clones; about 86% occur once, and the top ten carry around 1.5%. The source was peripheral blood, collected from a patient treated with proton-based radiotherapy. These receptors came from a man between 60 and 75 years old with pancreatic cancer.

The CDR3 DNA reads TGTGCCAGTGGGACCCCCGCGATGAACACTGAAGCTTTCTTT. The encoded protein is CASGTPAMNTEAFF. The chain uses TRBV19 and TRBJ1-1, with D perhaps TRBD1 (5 bases). Germline CDR1 is LNHDA and CDR2 is SQIVND (reference sequence). Trimming removed 8 bases from V and 0 bases from J, with 13 bases in between. The length of the CDR3 is 14 residues. The complete variable domain, with remaining parts taken from reference TRBV19 and TRBJ1-1, reads DGGITQSPKYLFRKEGQNVTLSCEQNLNHDAMYWYRQDPGQGLRLIYYSQIVNDFQKGDIAEGYSVSREKKESFPLTVTSAQKNPTAFYLCASGTPAMNTEAFFGQGTRLTVV.

This chain uses TRBV5-6 with TRBJ1-2, with TRBD1 matching 8 bases. Trimming removed 4 bases from V and 7 bases from J; junction bases left unmatched: 12. The CDR3 totals 15 residues. CDR1 is SGHDT and CDR2 is YYEEEE in the germline V gene. CDR3 in amino acids: CASSEGPRGQGGYTF. The CDR3 region has the DNA TGTGCCAGCAGCGAAGGTCCCAGGGGGCAGGGTGGCTACACCTTC.

V is TRBV21-1 and J is TRBJ2-7; the D call in the table, TRBD2, was not verified against the DNA. TRBV21-1 is shown as a pseudogene. The CDR3 length is 16 residues. The CDR3 DNA reads TGTGCCAGCACCGAACCGTTAGCAAGGACTGACTACGAGCAGTACTTC. It is translated as CASTEPLARTDYEQYF.

The gene calls are TRBV28 and TRBJ2-1, with a weak D call TRBD2 (5 bases). V was pared by 2 bases and J by 11 bases, with 16 bases between. CDR1 is MDHEN, CDR2 SYDVKM, per germline. The length of the CDR3 is 14 residues. As DNA, the CDR3 is TGTGCCAGCAGTTTAGATCAGCGGCAAGTGAAGCAGTTCTTC. Its protein product is CASSLDQRQVKQFF.

This chain links TRBV5-6 with TRBJ2-5; no reliable D call. The CDR3 length is 14 residues. Germline values: CDR1 SGHDT, CDR2 YYEEEE. V lost 0 bases to trimming and J lost 1 base, with 7 bases between them. CDR3 nucleotide sequence: TGTGCCAGCAGCTTGGTTGGGGTCCAAGAGACCCAGTACTTC. Protein product: CASSLVGVQETQYF.

This chain links TRBV2 with TRBJ1-1; no reliable D call. The CDR3 runs to 13 residues. CDR1 and CDR2 (germline): SNHLY, FYNNEI. Trimming pared 5 bases from V and 6 bases from J, leaving 13 bases between. The CDR3 here is CASSYGGTAEAFF. CDR3 sequence (DNA): TGTGCCAGCAGTTATGGAGGAACAGCTGAAGCTTTCTTT.

This clone occurred a few times. The V gene is TRBV19, the J gene TRBJ1-2; D gene ambiguous. Per germline, CDR1 LNHDA and CDR2 SQIVND (reference sequence). CDR3 length: 14 residues. V lost 8 bases and J 4 bases, leaving 17 bases between the germline ends. This chain's CDR3 is CASVVSTRGYGYTF. Written as DNA, the CDR3 is TGTGCCAGTGTCGTGTCAACGAGAGGCTATGGCTACACCTTC.